These 27 T cell receptor beta chains originate from one sample sequenced in a study of T cell responses to AZD1222 COVID-19 vaccine. Sequencing used immunoSEQ multiplex PCR; TCRdb keeps in-frame clones, though not all of them. The table has under 100,000 clones, approximately 90% seen once. The material sequenced was peripheral blood, taken on day 0 of MenACWY control vaccination. All receptors derive from an adult in good health.

The rearrangement uses TRBV28 and TRBJ2-5; D possibly corresponds to TRBD2 (6 bases). The CDR3 sequence is 13 residues long. The germline gives CDR1 MDHEN, CDR2 SYDVKM. The V end lost 2 bases, the J end lost 6 bases, and 10 bases lay between the germline ends. The CDR3 DNA is TGTGCCAGCAGTTTAGGGGGGAGCAAGACCCAGTACTTC. Its translation: CASSLGGSKTQYF.

This rearrangement joins TRBV27 to TRBJ2-5; TRBD1 agrees at 7 bases. After removal of 6 bases from V and 9 bases from J, the junction contained 10 bases not matched to a gene. Looked up from germline, CDR1 is MNHEY and CDR2 is SMNVEV (reference sequence). This CDR3 contains 13 residues. Here the CDR3 DNA reads TGTGCCAGCAGCCCACAGGGGCCCGTTTCCCAGTACTTC. Translation: CASSPQGPVSQYF.

The chain uses TRBV7-6 and TRBJ2-2; possible D gene TRBD1, 6 bases. The germline V gene encodes CDR1 SGHVS and CDR2 FNYEAQ. Trimming removed 5 bases from V and 2 bases from J, with 12 bases in between. The CDR3 totals 15 residues. The CDR3 DNA is TGTGCCAGCAGCCTGACACAGGGTAACACCGGGGAGCTGTTTTTT. Amino acid sequence: CASSLTQGNTGELFF.

This rearrangement joins TRBV30 to TRBJ1-5; a possible D gene is TRBD1 (5 bases). Trimming shortened V by 1 base and J by 7 bases, and 11 bases separated the two germline ends. The V gene's germline CDR1 is GTSNPN and CDR2 SVGIG (reference sequence). The CDR3 is made up of 13 amino acids. The CDR3 spells CAWSATRGQPQHF. In nucleotides, the CDR3 is TGTGCCTGGAGTGCAACAAGGGGCCAGCCCCAGCATTTT.

This clone came up once. The V and J genes are TRBV12-5 and TRBJ2-3; 8 bases are a match to TRBD2. Unmatched junction bases numbered 9, after V lost 5 bases and J lost 2 bases. The CDR3 runs to 16 residues. Germline-derived CDR1 and CDR2 are LGHNT and FRNRAP. CDR3 nucleotide sequence: TGTGCTAGTGGTCGCCGGGGTGGACTAGCCACAGATACGCAGTATTTT. This encodes CASGRRGGLATDTQYF.

This rearrangement joins TRBV19 to TRBJ2-2; D may be TRBD2 (5 bases). The CDR3 is made up of 14 amino acids. Germline V CDR1 and CDR2: LNHDA, SQIVND (reference sequence). Trimming shortened V by 7 bases and J by 4 bases, and 13 bases separated the two germline ends. CDR3 residues: CASTGLALTGELFF. The CDR3 DNA reads TGTGCCAGTACGGGTCTAGCTCTCACCGGGGAGCTGTTTTTT.

V is TRBV6-5 and J is TRBJ2-1; TRBD2 is a possible D gene (6 bases). The germline V and J ends were trimmed by 6 bases and 6 bases, with 12 bases remaining between them. Germline V gene data show CDR1 as MNHEY and CDR2 as SVGAGI. The CDR3 consists of 13 residues. The chain's CDR3 is CASRGTGRNEQFF. CDR3 nucleotide sequence: TGTGCCAGCAGGGGGACTGGACGCAATGAGCAGTTCTTC.

This clone appeared a single time. The V gene is TRBV9, the J gene TRBJ2-1; D unclear. This CDR3 has 12 amino acids. Trimming took off 3 bases at V and 9 bases at J, with 10 bases between the two ends. The V gene's germline CDR1 is SGDLS and CDR2 YYNGEE. The CDR3 DNA sequence: TGTGCCAGCAGCGGACTGAGGAGTGAGCAGTTCTTC. Residues: CASSGLRSEQFF.

The V call is TRBV7-2, the J call TRBJ2-7; TRBD2 agrees at 8 bases. The CDR3 is 15 amino acids. Unmatched junction bases numbered 7, after V lost 1 base and J lost 5 bases. Germline V CDR1 and CDR2: SGHTA, FQGNSA. In DNA form, the CDR3 reads TGTGCCAGCAGCTTAGTCGGGAGGGCCTGGGACGAGCAGTACTTC. This encodes CASSLVGRAWDEQYF.

The chain employs TRBV15 and TRBJ1-2; the D is unclear. V lost 0 bases to trimming and J lost 3 bases, with 14 bases between them. The germline V gene has CDR1 LNHNV and CDR2 YYDKDF (reference sequence). The CDR3 covers 16 residues. The CDR3 DNA reads as TGTGCCACCAGCAGAGATATTCAGGAAAATTACTATGGCTACACCTTC. Its protein is CATSRDIQENYYGYTF.

This rearrangement joins TRBV18 to TRBJ2-7; a weak D match, TRBD2 (6 bases). The CDR3 is made up of 13 amino acids. V lost 3 bases to trimming and J lost 5 bases, with 11 bases between them. CDR1 and CDR2 (germline): KGHSH, LQKENI. CDR3 loop: CASSPGSRNEQYF. In DNA form, the CDR3 reads TGTGCCAGCTCACCCGGGAGTAGGAACGAGCAGTACTTC.

This clone was counted a single time. The V call is TRBV10-3, the J call TRBJ2-1; 9 bases map to TRBD2. With 7 bases clipped from V and 7 bases from J, the junction kept 8 bases outside the gene matches. The length of the CDR3 is 14 residues. Germline CDR1 is ENHRY and CDR2 is SYGVKD. CDR3: CAIKPGLADNEQFF. Written as DNA, the CDR3 is TGTGCCATCAAACCGGGACTAGCAGATAATGAGCAGTTCTTC.

V is TRBV24-1 and J is TRBJ2-2, with 13 nucleotides matching TRBD2. Germline CDR1 is KGHDR and CDR2 is SFDVKD. With 4 bases clipped from V and 7 bases from J, the junction kept 8 bases outside the gene matches. This CDR3 spans 17 amino acids. DNA for the CDR3: TGTGCCACCAGTGAACCTACTAGCGGGAGGGGTAACGGGGAGCTGTTTTTT. This translates into CATSEPTSGRGNGELFF.

The chain links TRBV28 to TRBJ1-4, with TRBD1 matching over 9 bases. Germline V lookup: CDR1 MDHEN, CDR2 SYDVKM. The CDR3 has 15 residues. J gave up 7 bases and V 2 bases, and 5 bases lay outside the gene matches. The CDR3 sequence is CASSLVGTGSEKLFF. CDR3 bases: TGTGCCAGCAGTTTAGTGGGGACAGGGAGTGAAAAACTGTTTTTT.

This chain connects TRBV9 to TRBJ2-7, with TRBD1 as a possible D gene (6 bases). V was trimmed by 0 bases and J by 2 bases, leaving 9 bases between them. The CDR3 totals 14 residues. The germline V gene encodes CDR1 SGDLS and CDR2 YYNGEE. In DNA, the CDR3 is TGTGCCAGCAGCGTAGGCGACAGGCCCTACGAGCAGTACTTC. The encoded protein is CASSVGDRPYEQYF.

The chain recombines TRBV18 with TRBJ2-2; D unresolved. The CDR3 is 15 residues long. V lost 3 bases and J 0 bases, leaving 8 bases between the germline ends. Germline V gene sequence: CDR1 KGHSH, CDR2 LQKENI. In DNA form, the CDR3 reads TGTGCCAGCTCACCGTTACTTACGAACACCGGGGAGCTGTTTTTT. Translation: CASSPLLTNTGELFF.

V is TRBV5-1 and J is TRBJ2-7; TRBD1 matches at 10 bases. This CDR3 spans 16 amino acids. The germline V gene has CDR1 SGHRS and CDR2 YFSETQ. V shed 4 bases and J 1 base; nucleotides not matched to a gene: 8. DNA of the CDR3: TGCGCCAGCAGCATTACCGGGACAGGGGATTCCTACGAGCAGTACTTC. It yields the protein CASSITGTGDSYEQYF.

The chain uses TRBV27 and TRBJ1-6, with 7 bases matching TRBD1. The CDR3 runs 13 residues. CDR1 MNHEY and CDR2 SMNVEV come from the germline V gene (reference sequence). The V segment lost 6 bases and the J segment 9 bases; nucleotides outside the gene matches: 5. CDR3 in DNA: TGTGCCAGCAGCCGGGACAGTTTTTCACCCCTCCACTTT. This encodes CASSRDSFSPLHF.

The chain uses TRBV18 and TRBJ2-7, with a tentative D call TRBD1 (5 bases). V dropped 6 bases and J dropped 5 bases, with 20 bases sitting between them. The CDR3 sequence is 15 residues long. CDR1 is KGHSH and CDR2 is LQKENI in the germline V gene. The CDR3 here is CASSYRQGSIHEQYF. In nucleotides, the CDR3 is TGTGCCAGCTCTTACCGCCAGGGCAGCATCCACGAGCAGTACTTC.

The chain carries TRBV7-2 and TRBJ2-5; D could derive from TRBD1 or TRBD2 (7 bases each). Trimming took off 1 base at V and 4 bases at J, with 13 bases between the two ends. The CDR3 runs to 15 residues. Germline V gives CDR1 SGHTA, CDR2 FQGNSA. The chain's CDR3 is CASSLGGGGGETQYF. DNA for the CDR3: TGTGCCAGCAGCTTAGGGGGAGGGGGCGGAGAGACCCAGTACTTC.

The chain uses TRBV24-1 and TRBJ2-2; D unclear. The CDR3 loop spans 17 amino acids. V was cut by 3 bases and J by 0 bases, with 13 bases left in between. Per the germline V gene, CDR1 is KGHDR and CDR2 is SFDVKD. The CDR3 DNA is TGTGCCACCAGTGATCCCCTACCTACCGCGAACACCGGGGAGCTGTTTTTT. Translation gives CATSDPLPTANTGELFF.

The V call is TRBV6-5, the J call TRBJ2-6, with D possibly being TRBD2 (6 bases). V was clipped by 8 bases and J by 0 bases, with 11 bases between them. The germline V gene encodes CDR1 MNHEY and CDR2 SVGAGI. This CDR3 is 15 amino acids long. The CDR3 spells CASGTDNSGANVLTF. CDR3 DNA: TGTGCCAGCGGGACTGACAACTCTGGGGCCAACGTCCTGACTTTC.

The DNA of the CDR3 is TGTGCCTGGACATCCACAACTAATGAAAAACTGTTTTTT. This codes for CAWTSTTNEKLFF. The chain uses TRBV30 and TRBJ1-4; D is unresolved. The CDR3 length is 13 residues. V was shortened by 4 bases and J by 0 bases, with 6 bases between the two germline ends. CDR1 and CDR2 (germline): GTSNPN, SVGIG (reference sequence).

This clone turned up a few times. This chain uses TRBV7-2 with TRBJ1-6; 7 nucleotides align to TRBD1. After removal of 5 bases from V and 8 bases from J, the junction contained 3 bases not matched to a gene. Germline values: CDR1 SGHTA, CDR2 FQGNSA. The CDR3 consists of 13 residues. The CDR3 loop is CASSRQGDSPLHF. As DNA, the CDR3 is TGTGCCAGCAGCCGACAGGGAGATTCACCCCTCCACTTT.

V usage is TRBV24-1 and J usage is TRBJ2-5; tentative D call: TRBD1 (6 bases). Germline V gene lookup returns CDR1 KGHDR and CDR2 SFDVKD. V lost 4 bases and J 4 bases, leaving 15 bases between the germline ends. The CDR3 covers 15 residues. CDR3 loop: CATSDARTVGETQYF. Here the CDR3 DNA reads TGTGCCACCAGTGACGCCCGGACAGTCGGAGAGACCCAGTACTTC.

This rearrangement joins TRBV28 to TRBJ2-2, with TRBD2 identical over 9 bases. J gave up 6 bases and V 5 bases, and 7 bases lay outside the gene matches. The germline gives CDR1 MDHEN, CDR2 SYDVKM. CDR3 length equals 15 residues. CDR3 DNA: TGTGCCAGCAGTCGCGGGAGGGTCAATTCCGGGGAGCTGTTTTTT. This sequence encodes CASSRGRVNSGELFF. The whole variable domain, remainder taken from reference TRBV28 and TRBJ2-2, is DVKVTQSSRYLVKRTGEKVFLECVQDMDHENMFWYRQDPGLGLRLIYFSYDVKMKEKGDIPEGYSVSREKKERFSLILESASTNQTSMYLCASSRGRVNSGELFFGEGSRLTVL.

The CDR3 here is CASSPPGLPSGELFF. Written as DNA, the CDR3 is TGTGCCAGCAGCCCCCCGGGACTACCCTCCGGGGAGCTGTTTTTT. The rearrangement joins TRBV6-2 or TRBV6-3 to TRBJ2-2, with 7 bases that match TRBD2. Germline CDR1 reads MNHEY; CDR2 reads SVGEGT. This CDR3 spans 15 amino acids. The trim removed 6 bases at V and 6 bases at J, leaving 10 bases unmatched.